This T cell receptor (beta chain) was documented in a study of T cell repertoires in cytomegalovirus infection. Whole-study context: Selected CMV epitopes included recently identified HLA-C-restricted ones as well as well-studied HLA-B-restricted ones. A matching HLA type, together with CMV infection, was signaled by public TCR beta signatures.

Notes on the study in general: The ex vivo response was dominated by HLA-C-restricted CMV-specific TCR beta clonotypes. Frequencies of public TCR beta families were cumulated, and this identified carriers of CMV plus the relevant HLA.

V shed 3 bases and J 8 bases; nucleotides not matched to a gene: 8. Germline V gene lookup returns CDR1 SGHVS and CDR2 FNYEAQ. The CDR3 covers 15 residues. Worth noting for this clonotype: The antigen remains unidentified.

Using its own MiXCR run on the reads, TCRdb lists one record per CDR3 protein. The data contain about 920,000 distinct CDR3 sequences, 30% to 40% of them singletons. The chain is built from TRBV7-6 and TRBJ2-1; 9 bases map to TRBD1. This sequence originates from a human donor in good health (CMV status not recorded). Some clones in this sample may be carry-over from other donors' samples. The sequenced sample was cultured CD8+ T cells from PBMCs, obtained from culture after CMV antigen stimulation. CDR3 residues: CASSFGTGRQYEQFF. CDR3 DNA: TGTGCCAGCAGCTTTGGGACAGGGAGACAATATGAGCAGTTCTTC.